A single sample gave rise to the 21 T cell receptor beta chains below, sequenced in a study of PD-1 blockade in classical Hodgkin lymphoma. The repertoire was sequenced with immunoSEQ multiplex PCR; TCRdb's copy has only in-frame clones and lacks some. Among around 25,000 clones listed, about 70% were seen once. Time point specified: cycle 4 day 1 (C4D1), after six to seven weeks of nivolumab. Autologous stem cell transplantation was followed by relapse in every patient, and brentuximab vedotin exposure varied. Sequenced here: peripheral blood mononuclear cells (PBMCs), sampled before the fourth cycle of nivolumab. These receptors were obtained from a human donor with classical Hodgkin lymphoma.

The chain uses TRBV23-1 and TRBJ2-7; 13 nucleotides match TRBD2. TRBV23-1 is labeled an ORF, and its function is uncertain. This CDR3 is built from 17 residues. V dropped 6 bases and J dropped 0; count of bases not matched to a gene: 8. The CDR3 region is CASRRGTSGDFSYEQYV. The DNA of the CDR3 is TGCGCCAGCAGACGAGGGACTAGCGGGGACTTCTCCTACGAGCAGTACGTC.

Note on this clone: The same CDR3 also results from other DNA sequences found in this sample. The chain recombines TRBV5-1 with TRBJ1-6, with 7 bases fitting TRBD1. The CDR3 contains 15 residues. V gave up 3 bases and J gave up 11 bases; unmatched junction bases: 11. Germline V CDR1 and CDR2: SGHRS, YFSETQ. DNA for the CDR3: TGCGCCAGCAGCTCGGCACAGGGGAAGGGTGCACCCCTCCACTTT. Protein product: CASSSAQGKGAPLHF.

The CDR3 reads CASSLRPVYEQYF. CDR3 DNA sequence: TGCGCCAGCAGCTTGCGGCCTGTTTACGAGCAGTACTTC. The rearrangement links TRBV5-1 to TRBJ2-7; D not resolved. Germline CDR1 reads SGHRS; CDR2 reads YFSETQ. Trimming stripped 1 base from V and 4 bases from J, with 9 bases between. This CDR3 has 13 residues. The entire variable domain, with the rest obtained from reference TRBV5-1 and TRBJ2-7, is as follows: KAGVTQTPRYLIKTRGQQVTLSCSPISGHRSVSWYQQTPGQGLQFLFEYFSETQRNKGNFPGRFSGRQFSNSRSEMNVSTLELGDSALYLCASSLRPVYEQYFGPGTRLTVT.

The rearrangement uses TRBV4-3 and TRBJ1-4; D is unresolved. With 6 bases removed from V and 14 bases from J, the gap between germline ends came to 19 bases. There are 13 residues in the CDR3. From germline, CDR1 is LGHNA and CDR2 YSLEER. The DNA for the CDR3 is TGCGCCAGCAGACATAGCAGCAGTTCAGCTCTGTTTTTT. It encodes CASRHSSSSALFF.

The V gene is TRBV6-1, the J gene TRBJ2-1, with a tentative D call TRBD2 (5 bases). Trimming took off 3 bases at V and 2 bases at J, with 14 bases between the two ends. Germline assignment: CDR1 MNHNS and CDR2 SASEGT. The CDR3 length is 16 residues. The CDR3 DNA reads as TGTGCCAGCAGTGAGGAGGCCGGGCCCCCCTACAATGAGCAGTTCTTC. The encoded protein is CASSEEAGPPYNEQFF.

V usage is TRBV7-2 and J usage is TRBJ1-5; D unresolved. This CDR3 has 16 amino acids. CDR1 is SGHTA, CDR2 FQGNSA, per germline. Deletions cut 1 base from V and 3 bases from J, with 13 bases between. The CDR3 DNA reads as TGTGCCAGCAGCTTAGTACCGAATCAAGCCAATCAGCCCCAGCATTTT. As protein: CASSLVPNQANQPQHF.

This clone showed up just a few times. V and J are TRBV2 and TRBJ1-2; the match to TRBD1 covers 8 bases. The CDR3 contains 16 residues. The junction had 17 bases not matched to a gene; V was cut back by 8 bases and J by 6 bases. CDR1 is SNHLY and CDR2 is FYNNEI in the germline V gene. The CDR3 sequence: CASVRTPSDRANGYTF. The CDR3 DNA reads TGTGCCAGCGTACGTACCCCTTCGGACAGGGCGAATGGCTACACCTTC.

The rearrangement joins TRBV27 to TRBJ2-3, with a weak D call TRBD1 (5 bases). Germline V gene sequence: CDR1 MNHEY, CDR2 SMNVEV (reference sequence). CDR3 length: 15 residues. Trimming cost V 4 bases and J 0 bases, with 11 bases left between them. Here the CDR3 DNA reads TGTGCCAGCAGTTCTCTCAGGGATAGCACAGATACGCAGTATTTT. Translating gives CASSSLRDSTDTQYF.

To note about this clone: The junction differs from germline at one of its ends, possibly a read error. This chain uses TRBV7-7 with TRBJ2-3; D is perhaps TRBD2 (6 bases). The CDR3 contains 11 residues. Germline CDR1 and CDR2: SSHAT and FNYEAQ (reference sequence). In DNA, the CDR3 is TGTGCTAGCAGCGCGGGGGATACGCAGTATTTT. Translated, it gives CASSAGDTQYF.

The chain uses TRBV11-2 and TRBJ2-1; D not resolved. V dropped 0 bases and J dropped 12 bases, with 12 bases sitting between them. Germline CDR1 SGHAT, CDR2 FQNNGV. The CDR3 is made up of 13 amino acids. The chain's CDR3 is CASSLDTTTGQFF. DNA for the CDR3: TGTGCCAGCAGCTTAGATACTACAACGGGGCAGTTCTTC. Variable domain in full (rest from reference TRBV11-2 and TRBJ2-1): EAGVAQSPRYKIIEKRQSVAFWCNPISGHATLYWYQQILGQGPKLLIQFQNNGVVDDSQLPKDRFSAERLKGVDSTLKIQPAKLEDSAVYLCASSLDTTTGQFFGPGTRLTVL.

The genes are TRBV5-1 and TRBJ1-5; a possible D gene is TRBD1 (5 bases). Germline V lookup: CDR1 SGHRS, CDR2 YFSETQ. This CDR3 contains 17 residues. Trimming shortened V by 2 bases and J by 2 bases, and 17 bases separated the two germline ends. CDR3 sequence (DNA): TGCGCCAGCAGCTTAAGGTCTTTTAGGGGCGGCAATCAGCCCCAGCATTTT. Translating gives CASSLRSFRGGNQPQHF.

V usage is TRBV4-3 and J usage is TRBJ2-7, with a tentative D call TRBD2 (5 bases). The length of the CDR3 is 16 residues. V was clipped by 0 bases and J by 3 bases, with 15 bases between them. Germline loops: CDR1 LGHNA, CDR2 YSLEER. CDR3: CASSQDHPPRGYEQYF. The DNA of the CDR3 is TGCGCCAGCAGCCAAGACCACCCGCCCCGGGGCTACGAGCAGTACTTC.

This CDR3 reads CASTTAGGQGADYGYTF. The CDR3 nucleotides read TGTGCCAGCACCACTGCGGGGGGACAGGGGGCGGACTATGGCTACACCTTC. The chain has TRBV2 and TRBJ1-2, with TRBD1 matching 12 bases. In germline, CDR1 is SNHLY, CDR2 FYNNEI. The V segment lost 7 bases and the J segment 3 bases; nucleotides outside the gene matches: 12. CDR3 length: 17 amino acids.

This chain uses TRBV2 with TRBJ2-5; maybe TRBD1 (6 bases). The ends were cut back, 6 bases at V and 2 bases at J, with 22 bases in the middle. CDR3 size: 17 residues. Germline CDR1 and CDR2: SNHLY and FYNNEI. The CDR3 DNA reads as TGTGCCAGCAGGCTAATGACAGGAGCTAAAATACAAGAGACCCAGTACTTC. Encoded protein: CASRLMTGAKIQETQYF.

This clone has a single count. The chain recombines TRBV5-6 with TRBJ2-5, with 11 bases fitting TRBD2. The length of the CDR3 is 15 residues. V shed 0 bases and J 4 bases; nucleotides not matched to a gene: 2. The V gene's germline CDR1 is SGHDT and CDR2 YYEEEE. For the CDR3, the DNA is TGTGCCAGCAGCTTGGTAGCGGGGGGGACAGAGACCCAGTACTTC. The encoded protein is CASSLVAGGTETQYF.

The chain links TRBV27 to TRBJ2-7; 8 nucleotides line up with TRBD2. From germline, CDR1 is MNHEY and CDR2 SMNVEV (reference sequence). Trimming took 8 bases from V and 1 from J; bases not matched to a gene: 7. The CDR3 is 14 amino acids. This chain's CDR3 is CASGRGAGSYEQYF. For the CDR3, the DNA is TGTGCCAGCGGGCGGGGGGCCGGGTCCTACGAGCAGTACTTC.

The rearrangement uses TRBV28 and TRBJ2-7; D unresolved. This CDR3 has 14 residues. Germline loops: CDR1 MDHEN, CDR2 SYDVKM. V was shortened by 6 bases and J by 9 bases, with 21 bases between the two germline ends. The DNA for the CDR3 is TGTGCCAGCAGCCGACCCTCGGCTAAGGTACGGCAGTACTTC. Amino acid sequence: CASSRPSAKVRQYF.

The chain joins TRBV18 to TRBJ1-2; tentative D call: TRBD1 (6 bases). Germline V gene data show CDR1 as KGHSH and CDR2 as LQKENI. Trimming removed 3 bases at V and 5 bases at J, with 22 bases between. The CDR3 spans 17 residues. DNA of the CDR3: TGTGCCAGCTCACCCCCCTACTTAGGACAGAAACCTTATGGCTACACCTTC. Its translation: CASSPPYLGQKPYGYTF.

This chain links TRBV2 with TRBJ2-2; the D is unclear. The CDR3 runs to 12 residues. The germline CDR1 and CDR2 sequences are SNHLY and FYNNEI. The V end was cut by 10 bases, the J end by 3 bases, with 9 bases between. CDR3 loop: CATRPYTGELFF. The CDR3 coding sequence is TGTGCCACCAGGCCCTACACCGGGGAGCTGTTTTTT. Full variable domain (rest looked up from reference TRBV2 and TRBJ2-2): EPEVTQTPSHQVTQMGQEVILRCVPISNHLYFYWYRQILGQKVEFLVSFYNNEISEKSEIFDDQFSVERPDGSNFTLKIRSTKLEDSAMYFCATRPYTGELFFGEGSRLTVL.

This clone was counted between two and nine times. The chain employs TRBV14 and TRBJ1-1, with D possibly being TRBD1 (6 bases). Trimming cost V 2 bases and J 1 base, with 17 bases left between them. The CDR3 runs to 17 residues. Per the germline V gene, CDR1 is SGHDN and CDR2 is FVKESK. The CDR3 nucleotides are TGTGCCAGCAGCCAACCTGCAGGGGCCCTTGGGAACACTGAAGCTTTCTTT. Translation: CASSQPAGALGNTEAFF.

The gene calls are TRBV11-3 and TRBJ1-1; D ambiguous. Germline assignment: CDR1 SGHNT and CDR2 YENEEA. The CDR3 sequence is 13 residues long. Trimming cost V 1 base and J 2 bases, with 5 bases left between them. CDR3 nucleotides: TGTGCCAGCAGCTTAGCGGAAAACACTGAAGCTTTCTTT. Translating gives CASSLAENTEAFF. Looking up the rest from reference TRBV11-3 and TRBJ1-1 gives the full variable domain: EAGVVQSPRYKIIEKKQPVAFWCNPISGHNTLYWYLQNLGQGPELLIRYENEEAVDDSQLPKDRFSAERLKGVDSTLKIQPAELGDSAVYLCASSLAENTEAFFGQGTRLTVV.